Included here is one T cell receptor beta chain sequence, with context. Clones were read by immunoSEQ multiplex PCR, and TCRdb kept only the in-frame ones, dropping some. The top ten clones hold more than 2% of a sample with 200,000 to 250,000 clones, roughly 85% of them seen once. These data originate in a study of blood T cell repertoires in COVID-19. Study summary: Sample material is recorded as cDNA or gDNA derived from T cells, B-cell-depleted T cells, or PBMCs.

Germline V gives CDR1 SGHTA, CDR2 FQGTGA. V was pared by 2 bases and J by 0 bases, with 7 bases between. This CDR3 contains 14 residues. V is TRBV7-3 and J is TRBJ1-1; D may be TRBD1 (5 bases). The origin of this receptor is a woman between 65 and 79 years old with COVID-19, enrolled during active disease. Source material: peripheral blood. The CDR3, as DNA: TGTGCCAGCAGCTTACTAGGGGTGAACACTGAAGCTTTCTTT. It yields the protein CASSLLGVNTEAFF.